The next 19 T cell receptor beta chains were all read from a single sample in a study of regulatory T cells in long-lasting Graves disease (dated by TCRdb to 2020 to 2023). The time point label, read with the paper, signifies: persistent/refractory GD, antithyroid drugs over 5 years with positive TRAb. For both TCR sequencing and RNA sequencing, RNA was extracted from PBMCs using TRIzol. Library preparation employed multiplex PCR. Sequencing took place on an Illumina HiSeq 4000. CDR3 regions were amplified by Arm-PCR with iRepertoire HTBI primers to construct TCR beta libraries. The raw public data were reprocessed by TCRdb itself: fastp quality trimming at Q25, MiXCR clonotype calling, in-frame beta chains only. Identical CDR3 protein sequences are pooled into one entry, listed with their most common genes and DNA. This sample comprises hundreds of thousands of distinct CDR3 sequences, less than 25% of them detected only once. In total, the top ten clones hold 13% of the sample.

This specimen consisted of peripheral blood mononuclear cells (PBMCs), obtained when the disease was refractory, from a patient treated with antithyroid drugs. The receptors were gathered from a female donor with Graves disease.

This clonotype was found a few times. CDR3 residues: CASSPTSQGRRLGSEAFF. CDR3 bases: TGTGCCAGCAGCCCGACATCTCAGGGACGGCGGTTGGGGTCTGAAGCTTTCTTT. The V gene is TRBV3-1, the J gene TRBJ1-1; possibly TRBD1 for D (5 bases). V dropped 4 bases and J dropped 6 bases, with 27 bases sitting between them. Germline V gene data show CDR1 as LGHDT and CDR2 as YNNKEL (reference sequence). The CDR3 loop spans 18 amino acids.

About this clonotype: Possible read error: a much larger clone is one base away. Given the absence of the conserved phenylalanine or tryptophan at the CDR3 end, a read error is likely. Here the CDR3 DNA reads TGTGCCAGCAGTTACTCACGCCTAGCGGGAGACTACGAGCAGTACCTC. Amino acid sequence: CASSYSRLAGDYEQYL. V usage is TRBV6-5 and J usage is TRBJ2-7; TRBD2 matches at 10 bases. V was clipped by 0 bases and J by 3 bases; unmatched bases: 5. Looked up from germline, CDR1 is MNHEY and CDR2 is SVGAGI. CDR3 length: 16 residues.

This clonotype has at least ten counts. The chain recombines TRBV7-2 with TRBJ2-1; 7 bases line up with TRBD2. Germline CDR1 and CDR2: SGHTA and FQGNSA. The CDR3 sequence is 14 residues long. V shed 1 base, J shed 9 bases, and the junction held 6 bases outside the gene matches. The CDR3 region has the DNA TGTGCCAGCAGCTTAGGACTAGCCTTGGGTGAGCAGTTCTTC. As protein: CASSLGLALGEQFF.

This clonotype was recorded many times. This sequence joins TRBV6-1 and TRBJ1-1, with D hard to call. The CDR3 runs to 17 residues. Germline V CDR1 and CDR2: MNHNS, SASEGT. Trimming cost V 4 bases and J 3 bases, with 21 bases left between them. The CDR3 DNA is TGTGCCAGCAGTGCGCCTACGGGTCACCCTAGGGACACTGAAGCTTTCTTT. Translating it yields CASSAPTGHPRDTEAFF.

Notes on this clonotype: Relative to the germline gene, one junction end is altered; a read error may explain this. The chain recombines TRBV11-2 with TRBJ1-2, with 8 bases fitting TRBD1. The CDR3 is 19 residues long. Germline V gene data show CDR1 as SGHAT and CDR2 as FQNNGV. For the CDR3, the DNA is TGTGCCAGCAGCTTAAGACAGGGGAGGTTTAGTGACTCGACGTATGGCTACACCTTT. It specifies CASSLRQGRFSDSTYGYTF.

This clonotype showed up many times. The rearrangement links TRBV29-1 to TRBJ1-1; D might be TRBD1 (5 bases). V shed 7 bases and J shed 3 bases, with 12 bases lying between them. The V gene's germline CDR1 is SQVTM and CDR2 ANQGSEA. The CDR3 totals 12 residues. The CDR3 coding sequence is TGCAGCGCCCGAGTGGGGGACACTGAAGCTTTCTTT. Its protein product is CSARVGDTEAFF. Looking up the rest from reference TRBV29-1 and TRBJ1-1 gives the full variable domain: SAVISQKPSRDICQRGTSLTIQCQVDSQVTMMFWYRQQPGQSLTLIATANQGSEATYESGFVIDKFPISRPNLTFSTLTVSNMSPEDSSIYLCSARVGDTEAFFGQGTRLTVV.

This clonotype showed up many times. This rearrangement joins TRBV28 to TRBJ1-5; D ambiguous. The CDR3 consists of 16 residues. V was trimmed by 4 bases and J by 3 bases, leaving 16 bases between them. Germline CDR1 MDHEN, CDR2 SYDVKM. The CDR3 bases are TGTGCCAGCAGTTCCCGGGAGGCGGTTATCAATCAGCCCCAGCATTTT. Its translation: CASSSREAVINQPQHF.

In its sample, this clonotype was seen many times. The chain is built from TRBV19 and TRBJ2-5; D is perhaps TRBD1 or TRBD2 (6 bases each). The V end was cut by 10 bases, the J end by 7 bases, with 16 bases between. CDR1 and CDR2 (germline): LNHDA, SQIVND (reference sequence). The CDR3 is 12 amino acids. The CDR3 coding sequence is TGTGCCACCACTTTCGGAGGGGGGACCCAGTACTTC. Protein sequence: CATTFGGGTQYF.

This chain joins TRBV11-2 and TRBJ2-5; D might be TRBD1 (7 bases). The CDR3 totals 16 residues. V lost 5 bases and J 1 base, leaving 17 bases between the germline ends. Looked up from germline, CDR1 is SGHAT and CDR2 is FQNNGV. The CDR3 nucleotides read TGTGCCAGCAGCCGGGGGCAGGGGGGCGCCCAAGAGACCCAGTACTTC. This encodes CASSRGQGGAQETQYF.

The V and J genes are TRBV28 and TRBJ2-2; no firm D call. CDR1 is MDHEN and CDR2 is SYDVKM in the germline V gene. With 5 bases removed from V and 1 base from J, the gap between germline ends came to 8 bases. The CDR3 spans 14 residues. CDR3 sequence reads: CASSGPMNTGELFF. The CDR3 nucleotides read TGTGCCAGCAGTGGACCGATGAACACCGGGGAGCTGTTTTTT.

Details on this clonotype: A clone one base away is much larger, so this may be a read error. The chain couples TRBV7-9 to TRBJ1-1; D is unclear. Germline V gene data show CDR1 as SEHNR and CDR2 as FQNEAQ (reference sequence). The CDR3 loop spans 13 amino acids. V shed 3 bases and J shed 0 bases, with 5 bases lying between them. CDR3 bases: TGTGCCAGCAGCTTGAACGTGAACACTGAAGCTTTCTTT. This gives the protein CASSLNVNTEAFF.

This clonotype was seen a handful of times. The gene calls are TRBV3-1 and TRBJ1-5; a possible D gene is TRBD1 (6 bases). Germline lookup yields CDR1 LGHDT and CDR2 YNNKEL (reference sequence). The CDR3 length is 16 residues. V was pared by 3 bases and J by 7 bases, with 19 bases between. Written as DNA, the CDR3 is TGTGCCAGCAGCCAGGGGGGGACACAGGGAGTCCAGCCCCAGCATTTT. Encoded protein: CASSQGGTQGVQPQHF.

This chain links TRBV7-9 with TRBJ2-5, with TRBD2 as a possible D gene (5 bases). The CDR3 runs 14 residues. The V and J ends lost 5 bases and 3 bases respectively, with 13 bases between them. Germline-derived CDR1 and CDR2 are SEHNR and FQNEAQ (reference sequence). In DNA form, the CDR3 reads TGTGCCAGCAGCCCAAAGCACGGGGAAGAGACCCAGTACTTC. Translated, it gives CASSPKHGEETQYF. The full variable domain, in which reference TRBV7-9 and TRBJ2-5 provide the parts outside the CDR3, is DTGVSQNPRHKITKRGQNVTFRCDPISEHNRLYWYRQTLGQGPEFLTYFQNEAQLEKSRLLSDRFSAERPKGSFSTLEIQRTEQGDSAMYLCASSPKHGEETQYFGPGTRLLVL.

This clonotype was picked up many times. The chain joins TRBV6-2 or TRBV6-3 to TRBJ2-7; 13 nucleotides match TRBD2. Germline V lookup: CDR1 MNHEY, CDR2 SVGEGT. The CDR3 covers 15 residues. V lost 0 bases, J lost 9 bases, and 5 bases stayed unmatched. In DNA form, the CDR3 reads TGTGCCAGCAGTTACTCAGGACTAGCGGGAGAGGTGCAGTACTTC. Protein: CASSYSGLAGEVQYF.

This chain uses TRBV18 with TRBJ1-2, with D hard to call. Germline V lookup: CDR1 KGHSH, CDR2 LQKENI. The CDR3 sequence is 13 residues long. The V end lost 8 bases, the J end lost 6 bases, and 16 bases lay between the germline ends. The CDR3 DNA reads TGTGCCAGCAGCTTAGCGCGAGAGGATGGCTACACCTTC. This gives the protein CASSLAREDGYTF.

Many counts were recorded for this clonotype. V usage is TRBV28 and J usage is TRBJ1-2, with a possible D match to TRBD1 (5 bases). This CDR3 contains 14 residues. Germline loops: CDR1 MDHEN, CDR2 SYDVKM. V lost 6 bases to trimming and J lost 8 bases, with 19 bases between them. The CDR3, as DNA: TGTGCCAGCAGACAGGAAAGGATGGTGGAAGGCTACACCTTC. Translating gives CASRQERMVEGYTF.

This clonotype was counted many times. The chain uses TRBV28 and TRBJ1-1; D is uncertain. The germline CDR1 and CDR2 sequences are MDHEN and SYDVKM. This CDR3 is built from 12 residues. V lost 6 bases and J lost 2, with 7 bases in between. In DNA form, the CDR3 reads TGTGCCAGCAGGGTGGGTAACACTGAAGCTTTCTTT. Protein: CASRVGNTEAFF.

This clonotype was recorded a few times. This sequence joins TRBV5-8 and TRBJ1-6; D ambiguous. This CDR3 contains 12 residues. In germline, CDR1 is SGHTS, CDR2 YDEGEE. V shed 1 base and J shed 8 bases, with 4 bases lying between them. In DNA, the CDR3 is TGTGCCAGCAGCTTGTCCTATTCACCCCTCCACTTT. Protein: CASSLSYSPLHF.

This clonotype was counted at least ten times. V is TRBV12-3 or TRBV12-4 and J is TRBJ1-6, with TRBD1 as a possible D gene (5 bases). The CDR3 contains 13 residues. Trimming took off 5 bases at V and 11 bases at J, with 13 bases between the two ends. The CDR3 sequence is CASSAQAITPLHF. CDR3 coding DNA: TGTGCCAGCAGTGCACAGGCAATTACACCCCTCCACTTT.